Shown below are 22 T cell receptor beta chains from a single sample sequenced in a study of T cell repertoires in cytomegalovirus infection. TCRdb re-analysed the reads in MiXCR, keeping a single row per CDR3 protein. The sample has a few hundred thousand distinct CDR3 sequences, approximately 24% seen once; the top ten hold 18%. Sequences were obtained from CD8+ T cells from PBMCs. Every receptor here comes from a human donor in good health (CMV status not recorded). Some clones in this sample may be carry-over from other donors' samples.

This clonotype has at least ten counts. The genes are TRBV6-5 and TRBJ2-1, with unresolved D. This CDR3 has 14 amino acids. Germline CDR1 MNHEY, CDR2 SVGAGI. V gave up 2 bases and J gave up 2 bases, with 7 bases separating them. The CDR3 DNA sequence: TGTGCCAGCAGTTACGGGCAAGCCTACAATGAGCAGTTCTTC. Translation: CASSYGQAYNEQFF.

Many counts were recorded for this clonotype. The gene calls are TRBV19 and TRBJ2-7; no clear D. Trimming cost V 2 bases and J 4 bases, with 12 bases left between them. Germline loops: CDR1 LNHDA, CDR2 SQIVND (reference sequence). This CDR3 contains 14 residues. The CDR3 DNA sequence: TGTGCCAGTAGTATATTTGCTGAAACTTACGAGCAGTACTTC. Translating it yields CASSIFAETYEQYF. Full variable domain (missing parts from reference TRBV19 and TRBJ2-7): DGGITQSPKYLFRKEGQNVTLSCEQNLNHDAMYWYRQDPGQGLRLIYYSQIVNDFQKGDIAEGYSVSREKKESFPLTVTSAQKNPTAFYLCASSIFAETYEQYFGPGTRLTVT.

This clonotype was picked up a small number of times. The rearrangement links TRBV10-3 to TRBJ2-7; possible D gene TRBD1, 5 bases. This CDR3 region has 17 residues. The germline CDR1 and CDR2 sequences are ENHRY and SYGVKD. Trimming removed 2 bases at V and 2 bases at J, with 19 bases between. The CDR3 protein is CAISEPTRLTDTYEQYF. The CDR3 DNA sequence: TGTGCCATCAGTGAGCCGACCCGCCTGACAGATACCTACGAGCAGTACTTC.

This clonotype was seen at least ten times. CDR3 DNA: TGTGCCAGCAGCTCAATTGAGGGGGGTTTCAATGAGCAGTTCTTC. Encoded protein: CASSSIEGGFNEQFF. The chain links TRBV7-8 to TRBJ2-1; D may match TRBD1 or TRBD2 (6 bases each). CDR1 and CDR2 from the germline V gene are SGHVS and FQNEAQ. CDR3 length equals 15 residues. V lost 4 bases to trimming and J lost 6 bases, with 16 bases between them.

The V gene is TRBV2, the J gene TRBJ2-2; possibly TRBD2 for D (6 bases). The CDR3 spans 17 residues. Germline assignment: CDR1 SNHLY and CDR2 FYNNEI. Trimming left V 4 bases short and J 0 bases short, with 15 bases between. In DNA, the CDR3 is TGTGCCAGCAGTGCCCGGCGGGACGGGGCGAACACCGGGGAGCTGTTTTTT. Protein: CASSARRDGANTGELFF.

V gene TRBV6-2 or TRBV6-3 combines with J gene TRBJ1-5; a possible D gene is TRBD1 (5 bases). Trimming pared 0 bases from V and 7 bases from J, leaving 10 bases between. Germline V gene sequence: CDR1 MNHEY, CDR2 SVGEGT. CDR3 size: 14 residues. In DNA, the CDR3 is TGTGCCAGCAGTTACTCTGTGGGGCAACAGCCCCAGCATTTT. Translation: CASSYSVGQQPQHF.

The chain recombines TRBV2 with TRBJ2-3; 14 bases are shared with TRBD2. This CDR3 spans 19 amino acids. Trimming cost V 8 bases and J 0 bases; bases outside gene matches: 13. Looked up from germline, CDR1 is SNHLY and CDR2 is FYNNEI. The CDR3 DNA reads TGTGCCAGCCTTCGAAGTGGGACTAGCGGGGGACCTAGCACAGATACGCAGTATTTT. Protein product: CASLRSGTSGGPSTDTQYF.

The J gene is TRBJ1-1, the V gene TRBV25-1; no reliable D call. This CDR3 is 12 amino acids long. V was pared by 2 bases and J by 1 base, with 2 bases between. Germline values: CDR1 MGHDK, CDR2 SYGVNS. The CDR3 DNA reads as TGTGCCAGCAGTGAACAGAACACTGAAGCTTTCTTT. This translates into CASSEQNTEAFF.

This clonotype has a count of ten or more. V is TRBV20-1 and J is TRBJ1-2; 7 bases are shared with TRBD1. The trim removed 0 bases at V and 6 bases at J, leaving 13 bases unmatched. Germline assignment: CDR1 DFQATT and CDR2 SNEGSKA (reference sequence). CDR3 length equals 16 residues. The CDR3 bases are TGCAGTGCTAGAGAGAAGTACAGGGGAAGTAGGGATGGCTACACCTTC. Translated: CSAREKYRGSRDGYTF.

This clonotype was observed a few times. The CDR3 DNA follows: TGTGCCAGCAGTCGGGGCCGGGGGACGAGGGGGAGGGAGCAGTTCTTC. Its protein is CASSRGRGTRGREQFF. V usage is TRBV28 and J usage is TRBJ2-1; D tentatively fits TRBD1 or TRBD2 (6 bases each). Trimming shortened V by 5 bases and J by 10 bases, and 24 bases separated the two germline ends. Germline CDR1 is MDHEN and CDR2 is SYDVKM. The CDR3 sequence is 16 residues long.

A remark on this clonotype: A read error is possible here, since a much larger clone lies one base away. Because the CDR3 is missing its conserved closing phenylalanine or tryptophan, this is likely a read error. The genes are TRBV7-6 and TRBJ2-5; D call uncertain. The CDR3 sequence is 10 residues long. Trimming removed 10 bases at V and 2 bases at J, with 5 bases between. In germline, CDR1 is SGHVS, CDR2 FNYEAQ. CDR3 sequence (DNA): TGTGCCATACTTCAAGAGACCCAGTACTCC. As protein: CAILQETQYS.

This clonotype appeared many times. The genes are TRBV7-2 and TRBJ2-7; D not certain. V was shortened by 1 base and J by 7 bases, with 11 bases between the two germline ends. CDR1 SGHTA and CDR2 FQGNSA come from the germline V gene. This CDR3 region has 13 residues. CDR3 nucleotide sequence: TGTGCCAGCAGCTTAGTGTCCGGGTCTGAGCAGTACTTC. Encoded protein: CASSLVSGSEQYF.

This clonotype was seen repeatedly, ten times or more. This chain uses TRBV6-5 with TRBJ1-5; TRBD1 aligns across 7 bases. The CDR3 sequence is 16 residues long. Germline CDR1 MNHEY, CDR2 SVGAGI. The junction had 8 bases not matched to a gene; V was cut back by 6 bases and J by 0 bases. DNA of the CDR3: TGTGCCAGCAGCACCGGGGACAGTTATAGCAATCAGCCCCAGCATTTT. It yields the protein CASSTGDSYSNQPQHF.

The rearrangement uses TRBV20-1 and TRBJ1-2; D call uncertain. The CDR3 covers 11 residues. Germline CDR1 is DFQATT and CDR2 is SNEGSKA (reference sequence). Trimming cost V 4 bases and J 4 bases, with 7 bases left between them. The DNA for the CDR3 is TGCAGTGCTAATCCTATCTATGGCTACACCTTC. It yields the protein CSANPIYGYTF.

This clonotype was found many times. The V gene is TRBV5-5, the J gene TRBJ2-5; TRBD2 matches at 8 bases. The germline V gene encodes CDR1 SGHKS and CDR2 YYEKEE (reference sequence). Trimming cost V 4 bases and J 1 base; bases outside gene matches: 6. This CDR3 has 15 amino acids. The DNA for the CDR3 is TGTGCCAGCAGCCCGGGGGGGGGCATCCAAGAGACCCAGTACTTC. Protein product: CASSPGGGIQETQYF.

The CDR3, as DNA: TGCAGTGCTAGGGGACAGGGTACCTACGAGCAGTACTTC. Protein product: CSARGQGTYEQYF. V is TRBV20-1 and J is TRBJ2-7; 9 nucleotides line up with TRBD1. V lost 3 bases to trimming and J lost 2 bases; unmatched junction nucleotides: 2. There are 13 residues in the CDR3. The germline V gene encodes CDR1 DFQATT and CDR2 SNEGSKA (reference sequence).

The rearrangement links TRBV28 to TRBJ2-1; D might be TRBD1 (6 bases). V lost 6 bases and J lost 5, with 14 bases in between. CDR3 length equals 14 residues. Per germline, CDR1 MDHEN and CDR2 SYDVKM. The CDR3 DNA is TGTGCCAGCAGCCTACGGGACATAGACAATGAGCAGTTCTTC. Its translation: CASSLRDIDNEQFF.

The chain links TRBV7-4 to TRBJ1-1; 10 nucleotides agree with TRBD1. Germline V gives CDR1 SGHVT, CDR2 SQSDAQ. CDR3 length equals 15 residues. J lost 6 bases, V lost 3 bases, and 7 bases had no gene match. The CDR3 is CASSFPGQGTAEAFF. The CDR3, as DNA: TGTGCCAGCAGCTTTCCGGGACAGGGGACGGCTGAAGCTTTCTTT.

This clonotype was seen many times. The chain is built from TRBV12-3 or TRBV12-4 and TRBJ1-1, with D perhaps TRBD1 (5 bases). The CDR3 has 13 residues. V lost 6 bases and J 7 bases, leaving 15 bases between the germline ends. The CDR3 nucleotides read TGTGCCAGCAGGGAAACGACAGCGTTTGAAGCTTTCTTT. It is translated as CASRETTAFEAFF.

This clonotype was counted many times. The CDR3 spells CASSFGESYNEQFF. In DNA, the CDR3 is TGTGCCAGCAGTTTCGGGGAGTCCTACAATGAGCAGTTCTTC. The chain couples TRBV12-3 or TRBV12-4 to TRBJ2-1, with a weak D call TRBD2 (5 bases). This CDR3 is built from 14 residues. Trimming cost V 3 bases and J 1 base, with 7 bases left between them.

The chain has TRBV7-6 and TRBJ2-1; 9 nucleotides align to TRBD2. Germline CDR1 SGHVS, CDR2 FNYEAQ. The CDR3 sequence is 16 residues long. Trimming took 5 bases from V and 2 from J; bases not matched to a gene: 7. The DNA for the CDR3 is TGTGCCAGCAGCCGCCGTAGCGGGGGAGCCTACAATGAGCAGTTCTTC. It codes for CASSRRSGGAYNEQFF.

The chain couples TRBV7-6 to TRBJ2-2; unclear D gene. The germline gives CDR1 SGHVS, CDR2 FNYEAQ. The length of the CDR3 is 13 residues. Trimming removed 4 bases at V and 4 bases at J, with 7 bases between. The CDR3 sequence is CASSSDFTGELFF. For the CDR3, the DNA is TGTGCCAGCAGCTCCGATTTCACCGGGGAGCTGTTTTTT.